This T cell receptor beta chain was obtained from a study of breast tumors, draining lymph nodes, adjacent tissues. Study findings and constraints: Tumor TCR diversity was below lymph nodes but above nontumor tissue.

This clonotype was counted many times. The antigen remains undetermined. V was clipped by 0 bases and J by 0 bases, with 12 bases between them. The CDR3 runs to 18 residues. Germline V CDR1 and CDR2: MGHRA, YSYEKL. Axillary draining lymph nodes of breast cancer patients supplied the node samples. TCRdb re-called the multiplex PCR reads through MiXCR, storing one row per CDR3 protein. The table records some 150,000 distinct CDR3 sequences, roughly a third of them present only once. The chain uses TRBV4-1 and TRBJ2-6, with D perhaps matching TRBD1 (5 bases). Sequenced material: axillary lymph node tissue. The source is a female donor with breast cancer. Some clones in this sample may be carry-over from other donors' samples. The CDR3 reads CASSQERQPYSGANVLTF. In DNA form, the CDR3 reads TGCGCCAGCAGCCAAGAACGACAGCCCTACTCTGGGGCCAACGTCCTGACTTTC.